The clone carrying this T cell receptor (beta chain) has just a few counts. Its antigen is undetermined. This sample is drawn from a study of human T cells and chemical hapten exposure. At the level of the study: Epicutaneous patch tests delivered 0.01% DPC to the upper back, with evaluation at 6 days. Minor volume differences among pooled libraries chiefly drove per-sample TCR yield variation.

Unique molecular identifiers were affixed to discrete cDNA molecules within the library. TCRdb itself ran the RACE reads through MiXCR, one entry per CDR3 protein. The data hold roughly 120,000 distinct CDR3 sequences, with 9% to 14% observed a single time. Time point specified: patch test 1, 2 weeks after DPC sensitization. As for treatment: therapeutic diphenylcyclopropenone sensitization with weekly scalp DPC. V was clipped by 7 bases and J by 3 bases; unmatched bases: 5. The CDR3 totals 14 residues. Germline V lookup: CDR1 MNHEY, CDR2 SVGEGT. Whole-study findings and limits: DPC sensitization produced no change in TCRs with frequency above 1 in 1000.

Source: whole blood, taken in connection with sensitization to the hapten diphenylcyclopropenone (DPC). The sequence came from a woman aged 45-65 years with alopecia areata. Some clones in this sample may be carry-over from other donors' samples. The chain uses TRBV6-2 or TRBV6-3 and TRBJ2-3, with TRBD2 matching 9 bases. The CDR3 region is CASTISGGTDTQYF. For the CDR3, the DNA is TGTGCCAGCACGATTAGCGGGGGAACAGATACGCAGTATTTT.